Presented here are 26 T cell receptor beta chains from one specimen sequenced in a study of blood T cell repertoires in COVID-19. Clones were sequenced by immunoSEQ multiplex PCR, and TCRdb holds only the in-frame ones, with some missing. In the table there are around 400,000 clones, 70% to 90% of which are singletons. The sequenced sample was peripheral blood. These receptors were taken from a woman in her thirties with COVID-19, enrolled during active disease.

The CDR3 spells CASSSDRDVAFF. CDR3 DNA sequence: TGTGCCAGCAGTTCGGACAGGGACGTCGCTTTCTTT. The chain carries TRBV27 and TRBJ1-1; 8 bases are shared with TRBD1. Per the germline V gene, CDR1 is MNHEY and CDR2 is SMNVEV (reference sequence). The CDR3 consists of 12 residues. V gave up 4 bases and J gave up 11 bases; unmatched junction bases: 6.

This clone occurred once. CDR3 loop: CASSDGVGSGYTF. Written as DNA, the CDR3 is TGTGCCAGCAGTGACGGAGTTGGGTCTGGCTACACCTTC. V and J are TRBV2 and TRBJ1-2; D is ambiguous. This CDR3 has 13 residues. V was trimmed by 3 bases and J by 7 bases, leaving 12 bases between them. In germline, CDR1 is SNHLY, CDR2 FYNNEI. The whole variable domain, filled in from reference TRBV2 and TRBJ1-2, reads EPEVTQTPSHQVTQMGQEVILRCVPISNHLYFYWYRQILGQKVEFLVSFYNNEISEKSEIFDDQFSVERPDGSNFTLKIRSTKLEDSAMYFCASSDGVGSGYTFGSGTRLTVV.

J is TRBJ2-7 and V is TRBV20-1; possible D gene TRBD1, 6 bases. CDR3 length equals 14 residues. V shed 3 bases and J shed 2 bases, with 14 bases lying between them. Germline assignment: CDR1 DFQATT and CDR2 SNEGSKA (reference sequence). CDR3 in DNA: TGCAGTGCTAGTTCAGGGGTGGAAGCCTACGAGCAGTACTTC. Translated, it gives CSASSGVEAYEQYF.

V gene TRBV2 combines with J gene TRBJ2-3, with 11 bases aligning to TRBD2. J lost 4 bases, V lost 6 bases, and 6 bases had no gene match. The germline CDR1 and CDR2 sequences are SNHLY and FYNNEI. CDR3 length: 15 residues. The CDR3 region has the DNA TGTGCCAGCAGAACTAGCGGGAGCCGGGCAGATACGCAGTATTTT. Its translation: CASRTSGSRADTQYF.

The chain recombines TRBV18 with TRBJ2-7; D perhaps matches TRBD2 (5 bases). The CDR3 covers 15 residues. Trimming removed 3 bases from V and 7 bases from J, with 19 bases in between. Germline lookup yields CDR1 KGHSH and CDR2 LQKENI. The CDR3 spells CASSPTLRSTGEQYF. The DNA of the CDR3 is TGTGCCAGCTCACCGACACTCCGATCCACGGGGGAGCAGTACTTC.

The V gene is TRBV27, the J gene TRBJ2-7; tentatively, D is TRBD2 (6 bases). CDR1 and CDR2 (germline): MNHEY, SMNVEV (reference sequence). Trimming took off 0 bases at V and 7 bases at J, with 10 bases between the two ends. This CDR3 is 13 amino acids long. The CDR3 is CASSLSEAGEQYF. CDR3 nucleotides: TGTGCCAGCAGTTTATCGGAGGCGGGAGAGCAGTACTTC.

The rearrangement links TRBV6-1 to TRBJ2-5, with a possible D match to TRBD2 (6 bases). Germline CDR1 MNHNS, CDR2 SASEGT. The V and J ends lost 1 base and 5 bases respectively, with 11 bases between them. This CDR3 is 14 amino acids long. The CDR3 reads CASSEVGGAETQYF. CDR3 sequence (DNA): TGTGCCAGCAGTGAAGTGGGGGGAGCGGAGACCCAGTACTTC.

This clone was observed once. CDR3 DNA sequence: TGTGCCACCAGTGTGGGACAGGAATACACCTTC. It specifies CATSVGQEYTF. The V call is TRBV24-1, the J call TRBJ1-2; 8 bases match TRBD1. CDR3 length equals 11 residues. From germline, CDR1 is KGHDR and CDR2 SFDVKD. Trimming cost V 5 bases and J 11 bases; bases outside gene matches: 3.

The rearrangement links TRBV5-4 to TRBJ2-1; possible D gene TRBD2, 5 bases. The length of the CDR3 is 15 residues. Trimming cost V 4 bases and J 4 bases, with 15 bases left between them. Looked up from germline, CDR1 is SGHNT and CDR2 is YYREEE (reference sequence). The chain's CDR3 is CASSLEPADYNEQFF. CDR3 DNA: TGTGCCAGCAGCCTGGAGCCAGCGGATTACAATGAGCAGTTCTTC. Complete variable domain (other parts from reference TRBV5-4 and TRBJ2-1): ETGVTQSPTHLIKTRGQQVTLRCSSQSGHNTVSWYQQALGQGPQFIFQYYREEENGRGNFPPRFSGLQFPNYSSELNVNALELDDSALYLCASSLEPADYNEQFFGPGTRLTVL.

The gene calls are TRBV2 and TRBJ1-5; D remains unclear. The CDR3 has 12 amino acids. Germline CDR1 is SNHLY and CDR2 is FYNNEI. With 3 bases removed from V and 6 bases from J, the gap between germline ends came to 6 bases. The CDR3 here is CASSEYGQPQHF. The CDR3 nucleotides read TGTGCCAGCAGTGAGTACGGTCAGCCCCAGCATTTT.

V and J are TRBV21-1 and TRBJ2-1; the table gives TRBD2 as D, unverified against the DNA. TRBV21-1 is a pseudogene locus. The CDR3 length is 15 residues. The CDR3 nucleotides are TGTGCCAGCAGCAAAGGTCGGGAGGGACTTAATGAGCAGTTCTTC. Encoded protein: CASSKGREGLNEQFF.

V is TRBV11-3 and J is TRBJ2-5; 11 bases fit TRBD2. CDR3 length: 15 amino acids. V was clipped by 5 bases and J by 4 bases; unmatched bases: 6. Per germline, CDR1 SGHNT and CDR2 YENEEA. The CDR3 loop reads CASSLRLAGTETQYF. DNA for the CDR3: TGTGCCAGCAGCCTCCGACTAGCGGGAACAGAGACCCAGTACTTC.

The chain uses TRBV28 and TRBJ1-3, with 8 bases matching TRBD1. The CDR3 consists of 15 residues. Germline V gene lookup returns CDR1 MDHEN and CDR2 SYDVKM. J gave up 4 bases and V 3 bases, and 5 bases lay outside the gene matches. In nucleotides, the CDR3 is TGTGCCAGCAGTTTGCCCACAGGGGGAGGAAACACCATATATTTT. Protein: CASSLPTGGGNTIYF.

The gene calls are TRBV3-1 (or the pseudogene TRBV3-2) and TRBJ2-5; 9 bases align to TRBD2. The germline gives CDR1 LGHDT, CDR2 YNNKEL (reference sequence). Germline trimming cut 4 bases from V and 5 bases from J; bases unmatched to any gene: 8. CDR3 length: 15 amino acids. The CDR3 DNA reads as TGTGCCAGCAGCCCCCAAGCGGGAGGCAGCGAGACCCAGTACTTC. This codes for CASSPQAGGSETQYF.

This sequence joins TRBV6-5 and TRBJ2-5; D call uncertain. The CDR3 covers 14 residues. Germline lookup yields CDR1 MNHEY and CDR2 SVGAGI. V was shortened by 6 bases and J by 1 base, with 12 bases between the two germline ends. For the CDR3, the DNA is TGTGCCAGCAGCCGCGTGGGCCTCCAAGAGACCCAGTACTTC. As protein: CASSRVGLQETQYF.

The chain employs TRBV13 and TRBJ2-7; D might be TRBD1 (6 bases). Germline V lookup: CDR1 PRHDT, CDR2 FYEKMQ (reference sequence). CDR3 length: 17 residues. With 5 bases removed from V and 3 bases from J, the gap between germline ends came to 23 bases. In DNA, the CDR3 is TGTGCCAGCAGCCCCAGCGAGGGGGTCGGGGCCTACTACGAGCAGTACTTC. Translating it yields CASSPSEGVGAYYEQYF.

This clone was seen only once. The chain recombines TRBV9 with TRBJ1-6, with D tentatively TRBD1 (5 bases). Germline CDR1 reads SGDLS; CDR2 reads YYNGEE. The V end was cut by 3 bases, the J end by 10 bases, with 14 bases between. This CDR3 spans 14 amino acids. The CDR3 protein is CASSADRDGSPLHF. DNA for the CDR3: TGTGCCAGCAGCGCCGACAGAGACGGATCACCCCTCCACTTT.

The V call is TRBV14, the J call TRBJ2-5; a weak D match, TRBD2 (6 bases). Germline assignment: CDR1 SGHDN and CDR2 FVKESK. Trimming took 1 base from V and 4 from J, leaving 16 bases between them. This CDR3 is built from 16 residues. The CDR3 nucleotides read TGTGCCAGCAGCCAAGTCGTGGGAGGACCGGGAGAGACCCAGTACTTC. It encodes CASSQVVGGPGETQYF.

The table lists this clone with a count of one. The J gene is TRBJ1-2, the V gene TRBV4-2; no reliable D call. Between the trimmed V and J ends, which lost 3 bases and 7 bases, there was a span of 12 bases. This CDR3 comprises 13 residues. In germline, CDR1 is LGHNA, CDR2 YNFKEQ. The CDR3 region is CASSHRGQSGYTF. In nucleotides, the CDR3 is TGTGCCAGCAGCCATCGCGGGCAGTCTGGCTACACCTTC.

The table lists this clone with a few counts. The V call is TRBV2, the J call TRBJ1-4, with D unresolved. In germline, CDR1 is SNHLY, CDR2 FYNNEI. This CDR3 is built from 11 residues. Trimming took 5 bases from V and 9 from J, leaving 7 bases between them. DNA of the CDR3: TGTGCCAGCAGTCCCTTTCAAAAACTGTTTTTT. Translated, it gives CASSPFQKLFF.

The genes are TRBV6-2 or TRBV6-3 and TRBJ2-2; TRBD2 agrees at 7 bases. The CDR3 length is 16 residues. The V gene end was trimmed by 10 bases and the J gene end by 5 bases; junction bases not matched to a gene: 16. Per the germline V gene, CDR1 is MNHEY and CDR2 is SVGEGT. This CDR3 is CAITPGRTRRTGELFF. CDR3 DNA: TGTGCCATCACCCCCGGACGGACTAGAAGGACCGGGGAGCTGTTTTTT.

This chain connects TRBV30 to TRBJ1-2; D ambiguous. Trimming cost V 0 bases and J 4 bases, with 12 bases left between them. CDR1 GTSNPN and CDR2 SVGIG come from the germline V gene (reference sequence). The CDR3 sequence is 14 residues long. The CDR3 sequence is CAWSVYGFGYGYTF. The CDR3 nucleotides are TGTGCCTGGAGTGTGTACGGGTTCGGCTATGGCTACACCTTC.

The chain links TRBV2 to TRBJ2-1; the match to TRBD2 covers 14 bases. The germline V gene encodes CDR1 SNHLY and CDR2 FYNNEI. The CDR3 has 16 amino acids. V shed 1 base, J shed 9 bases, and the junction held 5 bases outside the gene matches. The CDR3 region has the DNA TGTGCCAGCAGTGAAGTCGGACTAGCGGGAGGCATTGAGCAGTTCTTC. Translating gives CASSEVGLAGGIEQFF.

To note about this clone: The sample contains more than one DNA sequence encoding this CDR3. The genes are TRBV5-1 and TRBJ1-1, with 8 bases fitting TRBD1. Germline CDR1 SGHRS, CDR2 YFSETQ. This CDR3 spans 14 amino acids. The J segment lost 2 bases and the V segment lost 3 bases, leaving 3 bases of the junction unmatched. The CDR3 nucleotides are TGCGCCAGCAGCTCGGGGACAGGCAACACTGAAGCTTTCTTT. Its translation: CASSSGTGNTEAFF. Based on the CDR3 plus reference TRBV5-1 and TRBJ1-1, the full variable domain is KAGVTQTPRYLIKTRGQQVTLSCSPISGHRSVSWYQQTPGQGLQFLFEYFSETQRNKGNFPGRFSGRQFSNSRSEMNVSTLELGDSALYLCASSSGTGNTEAFFGQGTRLTVV.

This rearrangement joins TRBV9 to TRBJ2-2; D possibly corresponds to TRBD2 (6 bases). Trimming cost V 4 bases and J 5 bases, with 15 bases left between them. There are 15 residues in the CDR3. Germline assignment: CDR1 SGDLS and CDR2 YYNGEE. CDR3 protein: CASSLHSGGTGELFF. In nucleotides, the CDR3 is TGTGCCAGCAGCCTCCACTCCGGGGGAACCGGGGAGCTGTTTTTT. The full variable domain, completed using reference TRBV9 and TRBJ2-2, is DSGVTQTPKHLITATGQRVTLRCSPRSGDLSVYWYQQSLDQGLQFLIQYYNGEERAKGNILERFSAQQFPDLHSELNLSSLELGDSALYFCASSLHSGGTGELFFGEGSRLTVL.

This clone was recorded once. The chain combines TRBV27 with TRBJ1-2; D might be TRBD1 (6 bases). Germline lookup yields CDR1 MNHEY and CDR2 SMNVEV (reference sequence). Trimming took 5 bases from V and 4 from J, leaving 14 bases between them. This CDR3 is 14 amino acids long. The CDR3 sequence is CASSPFQGIYGYTF. CDR3 nucleotides: TGTGCCAGCAGTCCTTTTCAGGGGATCTATGGCTACACCTTC.